This is a list of T cell receptor beta chains from one sample in a study of T cell changes during pregnancy in multiple sclerosis. TCRdb's table, derived via immunoSEQ multiplex PCR, lists solely in-frame clones and lacks some. The table lists approximately 110,000 clones, more than 85% of them singletons, with 1.5% in the top ten. This material consisted of peripheral blood, taken in the third trimester of pregnancy. Receptor source: a female donor with multiple sclerosis, enrolled in a pregnancy study. Both conserved end residues are trimmed from each CDR3. The order of the fields is V gene, J gene, clone size, CDR3 protein. The size of a clone is reported for some rows only, either as once, few or many, or as a class for expanded clones.

TRBV9	TRBJ2-2	.	ASSPSVGGHGELF
TRBV14	TRBJ2-7	.	ASSQALAGGRYSYEQY
TRBV5-1	TRBJ2-7	.	ASSGTGKAYEQY
TRBV30	TRBJ1-2	once	AWSPDRANYGYT
TRBV27	TRBJ2-5	.	ASSFTGRETQY
TRBV5-1	TRBJ2-1	.	ASSGGTIPREEQF
TRBV7-2	TRBJ2-5	.	ASSLAGGVVETQY
TRBV25-1	TRBJ1-2	once	ASSAVGTGYGYT
TRBV30	TRBJ1-2	.	AWSPLGGESGYT
TRBV11-1	TRBJ2-1	.	ASSSQPSYNEQF
TRBV29-1	TRBJ1-1	.	SVPGQEATEAF
TRBV18	TRBJ1-4	.	ASSPLDRGGNEKLF
TRBV9	TRBJ2-2	.	ASSVRGGGRATAGELF
TRBV6-5	TRBJ1-1	.	ASSYTPGDTEAF
TRBV30	TRBJ1-2	few	AWGRGYGYT
TRBV10-1	TRBJ2-7	.	ARGGAGGTEEQY
TRBV6-5	TRBJ2-2	.	ASSNLGTSEGGELF
TRBV7-3	TRBJ2-1	.	ASSLRAGGQFEQF
TRBV28	TRBJ2-1	.	ASSFRGLVTINEQF
TRBV5-1	TRBJ2-7	.	ASSLVEGNEQY
TRBV6-5	TRBJ1-1	.	ASSYSDSSNTEAF
TRBV6-4	TRBJ1-5	.	ASSDSTVRGNQPQH
TRBV28	TRBJ1-1	.	ASSRDRVLTEAF